The 4 T cell receptor beta chains in this list originate from one sample, sequenced in a study of T cells in Graves' hyperthyroidism and ophthalmopathy. Amplification of TCR beta CDR3 regions used RNA as the template. The HTBI set primed first-round TCR CDR3 RT-PCR. Each CDR3 protein gets one entry after TCRdb re-called the multiplex PCR reads with MiXCR. This sample yields roughly 720,000 distinct CDR3 sequences, of which 17% are seen a single time; around a sixth belongs to the top ten. The sequenced sample was blood. Source of these receptors: a man aged 45-65 years with Graves' hyperthyroidism.

This clonotype has a count of ten or more. V is TRBV30 and J is TRBJ1-4, with 9 bases fitting TRBD1. Per germline, CDR1 GTSNPN and CDR2 SVGIG (reference sequence). This CDR3 region has 15 residues. J was trimmed by 8 bases and V by 2 bases; bases with no gene match: 9. CDR3 DNA: TGTGCCTGGAGTAACACAGGGGGCGCGCAGGAAAAACTGTTTTTT. This translates into CAWSNTGGAQEKLFF.

The rearrangement uses TRBV4-1 and TRBJ2-7, with TRBD2 matching 9 bases. V shed 2 bases, J shed 5 bases, and the junction held 4 bases outside the gene matches. This CDR3 has 14 amino acids. The germline V gene has CDR1 MGHRA and CDR2 YSYEKL. CDR3 bases: TGCGCCAGCAGCCAACCCGGACTAGCGAACGAGCAGTACTTC. It codes for CASSQPGLANEQYF.

This clonotype was counted many times. This chain uses TRBV19 with TRBJ2-3, with TRBD2 matching 8 bases. Germline V CDR1 and CDR2: LNHDA, SQIVND (reference sequence). V was clipped by 8 bases and J by 4 bases; unmatched bases: 8. The CDR3 runs 14 residues. DNA of the CDR3: TGTGCCAGTGGGAGCGGGAGATCTCCAGATACGCAGTATTTT. It translates to CASGSGRSPDTQYF.

This clonotype appeared many times. The chain uses TRBV11-2 and TRBJ1-6; the match to TRBD1 covers 7 bases. Per the germline V gene, CDR1 is SGHAT and CDR2 is FQNNGV. With V trimmed by 5 bases and J by 6 bases, 7 bases remained unmatched. The CDR3 consists of 15 residues. The CDR3, as DNA: TGTGCCAGCAGCCGAGGGACAGCGCTTAATTCACCCCTCCACTTT. Its translation: CASSRGTALNSPLHF.